The TCR beta chain described here comes from a study of T cells after yellow fever vaccination. TCRdb called the 5' RACE reads again in MiXCR, with one record for every CDR3 protein. The sample yields approximately 350,000 distinct CDR3 sequences, roughly 10% seen once. Points on this clonotype: What it binds is not known.

Regarding the study as a whole: The booster response re-showed most primary clones: around 95% CD4, around 85% CD8.

The CDR3 spans 12 residues. The V gene's germline CDR1 is SGHVS and CDR2 FQNEAQ. Trimming removed 2 bases at V and 10 bases at J, with 6 bases between. Here the sequenced sample was PBMCs, taken on the day of the first yellow fever vaccination. V gene TRBV7-8 combines with J gene TRBJ1-6; no definite D call. The TCR sequence derives from a young man who received the YFV17D yellow fever vaccine. DNA of the CDR3: TGTGCCAGCAGCTTAACTAGATCACCCCTCCACTTT. As protein: CASSLTRSPLHF.